This TCR beta chain is drawn from a study of cytomegalovirus exposure and HLA in healthy donors. Turning to the study itself: About 80 million unique TCRs from HLA-typed donors were held in an early data release.

PCR was performed using 60 Vbeta and 13 Jbeta primers. Assay used: immunoSEQ multiplex PCR; TCRdb lists only in-frame clones, some missing. Found here are 100,000 to 150,000 clones, approximately 77% of them singletons; the top ten hold over 0.9%. Donors counted as nominally healthy when sampled, yet unrecorded immune exposures were likely. CDR1 and CDR2 from the germline V gene are MDHEN and SYDVKM. Trimming left V 4 bases short and J 8 bases short, with 17 bases between. The CDR3 runs to 14 residues. Concerning this clone itself: Its target is unknown.

Study results and caveats: Across donors, most TCRs were seen rarely, yet some public ones were widespread. Prior analysis indicated that the majority of TCR beta V segments exhibited productivity approximately 87% or approximately 30% of the time.

Material: PBMCs. The sequence was obtained from a woman aged 60-70 years in good health and CMV-seronegative. The chain carries TRBV28 and TRBJ1-2; possibly TRBD1 for D (5 bases). In nucleotides, the CDR3 is TGTGCCAGCAGTTCGGGACTCCGGACAAGGGGCTACACCTTC. Its protein is CASSSGLRTRGYTF.